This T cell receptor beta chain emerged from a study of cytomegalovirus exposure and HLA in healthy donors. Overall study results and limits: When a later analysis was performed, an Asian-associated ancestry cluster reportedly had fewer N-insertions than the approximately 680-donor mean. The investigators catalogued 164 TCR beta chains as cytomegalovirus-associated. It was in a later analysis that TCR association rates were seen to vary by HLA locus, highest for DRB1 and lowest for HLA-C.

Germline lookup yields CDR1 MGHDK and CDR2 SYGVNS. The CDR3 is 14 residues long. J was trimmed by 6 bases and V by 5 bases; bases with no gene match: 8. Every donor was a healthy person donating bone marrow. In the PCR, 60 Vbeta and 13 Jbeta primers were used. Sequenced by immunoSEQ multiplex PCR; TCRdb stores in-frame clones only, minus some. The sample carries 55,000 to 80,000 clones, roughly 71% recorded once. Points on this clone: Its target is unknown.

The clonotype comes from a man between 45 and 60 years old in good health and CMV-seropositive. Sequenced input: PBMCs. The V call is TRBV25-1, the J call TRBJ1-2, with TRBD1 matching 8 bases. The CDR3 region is CASSRRDRHHGYTF. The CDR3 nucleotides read TGTGCCAGCAGTCGCCGGGACAGGCATCATGGCTACACCTTC.